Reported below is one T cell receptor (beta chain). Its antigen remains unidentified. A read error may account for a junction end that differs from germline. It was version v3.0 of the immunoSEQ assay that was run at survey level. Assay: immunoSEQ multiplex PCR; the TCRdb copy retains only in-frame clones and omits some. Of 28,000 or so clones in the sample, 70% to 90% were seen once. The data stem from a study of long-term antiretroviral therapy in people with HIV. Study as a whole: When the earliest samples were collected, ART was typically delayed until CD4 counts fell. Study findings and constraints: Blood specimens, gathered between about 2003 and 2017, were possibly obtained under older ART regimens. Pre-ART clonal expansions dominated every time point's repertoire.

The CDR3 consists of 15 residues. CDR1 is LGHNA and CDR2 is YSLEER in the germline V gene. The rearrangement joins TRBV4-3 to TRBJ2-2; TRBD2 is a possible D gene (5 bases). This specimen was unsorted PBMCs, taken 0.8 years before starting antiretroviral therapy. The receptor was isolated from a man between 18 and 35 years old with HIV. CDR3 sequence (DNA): TGCGCCAGCAGCCAAGTCCCAGGTCTTACCGGGGAGCTATTTTTT. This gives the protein CASSQVPGLTGELFF.